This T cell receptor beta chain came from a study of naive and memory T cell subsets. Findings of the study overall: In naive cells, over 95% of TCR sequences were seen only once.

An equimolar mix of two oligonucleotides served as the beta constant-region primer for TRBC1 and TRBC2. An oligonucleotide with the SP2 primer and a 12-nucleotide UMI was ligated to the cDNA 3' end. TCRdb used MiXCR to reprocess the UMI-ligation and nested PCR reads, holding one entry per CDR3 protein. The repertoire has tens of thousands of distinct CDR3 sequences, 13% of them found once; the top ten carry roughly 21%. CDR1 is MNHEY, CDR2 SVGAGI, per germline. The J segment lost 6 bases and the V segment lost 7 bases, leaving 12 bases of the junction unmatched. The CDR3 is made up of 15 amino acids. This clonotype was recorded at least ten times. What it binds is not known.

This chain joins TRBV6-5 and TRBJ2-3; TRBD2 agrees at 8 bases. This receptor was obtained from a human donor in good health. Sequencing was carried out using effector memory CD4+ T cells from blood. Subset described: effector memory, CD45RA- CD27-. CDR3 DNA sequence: TGTGCCAGCACCCAGGCGGGACTAGGCTTCGATACGCAGTATTTT. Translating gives CASTQAGLGFDTQYF.